One and the same sample provided the 32 T cell receptor beta chains below, sequenced in a study of cytomegalovirus exposure and HLA in healthy donors. The assay was immunoSEQ multiplex PCR, and TCRdb's table has in-frame clones only and misses some. This sample has about 56,000 clones; 90% to 96% occur once, and the top ten carry around 1%. The material sequenced was PBMCs. The receptors here all came from a woman between 18 and 29 years old in good health and CMV-seronegative.

This chain links TRBV11-3 with TRBJ2-3; a possible D gene is TRBD2 (5 bases). Deletions cut 5 bases from V and 6 bases from J, with 12 bases between. Germline V lookup: CDR1 SGHNT, CDR2 YENEEA. This CDR3 contains 13 residues. For the CDR3, the DNA is TGTGCCAGCAGCGCGGGCCTCGCGGATACGCAGTATTTT. This gives the protein CASSAGLADTQYF. Full variable domain (missing parts from reference TRBV11-3 and TRBJ2-3): EAGVVQSPRYKIIEKKQPVAFWCNPISGHNTLYWYLQNLGQGPELLIRYENEEAVDDSQLPKDRFSAERLKGVDSTLKIQPAELGDSAVYLCASSAGLADTQYFGPGTRLTVL.

The rearrangement links TRBV28 to TRBJ2-1; D might be TRBD2 (6 bases). This CDR3 has 17 amino acids. Deletions cut 5 bases from V and 4 bases from J, with 21 bases between. CDR1 is MDHEN, CDR2 SYDVKM, per germline. CDR3 region: CASSAPGAGILYNEQFF. DNA of the CDR3: TGTGCCAGCAGTGCCCCTGGGGCGGGGATACTATACAATGAGCAGTTCTTC.

The genes are TRBV7-9 and TRBJ2-7; 12 bases map to TRBD2. The V segment lost 3 bases and the J segment 6 bases; nucleotides outside the gene matches: 6. This CDR3 has 15 residues. Germline-derived CDR1 and CDR2 are SEHNR and FQNEAQ (reference sequence). The CDR3 DNA sequence: TGTGCCAGCAGCTTTGGAAGACTAGCGGGAGCCGAGCAGTACTTC. It translates to CASSFGRLAGAEQYF.

This CDR3 is CASSLPGFSYGETQYF. Here the CDR3 DNA reads TGTGCCAGCTCACTACCGGGCTTCTCTTATGGGGAGACCCAGTACTTC. The chain links TRBV18 to TRBJ2-5; no definite D call. The CDR3 has 16 amino acids. Germline loops: CDR1 KGHSH, CDR2 LQKENI. V was pared by 4 bases and J by 5 bases, with 20 bases between. Filled out from reference TRBV18 and TRBJ2-5, the complete variable domain reads NAGVMQNPRHLVRRRGQEARLRCSPMKGHSHVYWYRQLPEEGLKFMVYLQKENIIDESGMPKERFSAEFPKEGPSILRIQQVVRGDSAAYFCASSLPGFSYGETQYFGPGTRLLVL.

The V and J genes are TRBV5-1 and TRBJ2-7, with TRBD2 identical over 9 bases. Germline CDR1 SGHRS, CDR2 YFSETQ. This CDR3 comprises 13 residues. V shed 2 bases, J shed 10 bases, and the junction held 7 bases outside the gene matches. The CDR3 reads CASSFEFSGGQYF. For the CDR3, the DNA is TGCGCCAGCAGCTTTGAGTTTAGCGGGGGCCAGTACTTC.

CDR3 region: CASSLRQANVLTF. In DNA, the CDR3 is TGTGCCAGCAGCTTACGGCAGGCGAACGTCCTGACTTTC. The chain uses TRBV7-2 and TRBJ2-6; no clear D. The germline V gene encodes CDR1 SGHTA and CDR2 FQGNSA. There are 13 residues in the CDR3. V shed 2 bases and J shed 10 bases, with 9 bases lying between them. Combining the CDR3 with reference TRBV7-2 and TRBJ2-6 gives the whole variable domain GAGVSQSPSNKVTEKGKDVELRCDPISGHTALYWYRQSLGQGLEFLIYFQGNSAPDKSGLPSDRFSAERTGGSVSTLTIQRTQQEDSAVYLCASSLRQANVLTFGAGSRLTVL.

The CDR3 sequence: CASSPGLVGTGELFF. The CDR3 DNA reads TGTGCCAGCTCCCCAGGACTAGTAGGCACCGGGGAGCTGTTTTTT. The gene calls are TRBV18 and TRBJ2-2, with 7 bases lining up with TRBD2. The CDR3 contains 15 residues. V trimming: 6 bases; J trimming: 4 bases; junction bases outside the gene matches: 8. The germline CDR1 and CDR2 sequences are KGHSH and LQKENI.

The CDR3 loop is CASSHIGDSPNEKLFF. CDR3 sequence (DNA): TGCGCCAGCAGCCACATTGGGGACAGCCCCAATGAAAAACTGTTTTTT. This rearrangement joins TRBV5-1 to TRBJ1-4, with 7 positions matching TRBD1. Trimming at V came to 4 bases and at J to 5 bases, leaving 11 bases not matched to a gene. The CDR3 totals 16 residues. Germline CDR1 and CDR2: SGHRS and YFSETQ.

The chain employs TRBV11-1 and TRBJ2-5, with 10 bases identical to TRBD2. The CDR3 runs to 18 residues. The V segment lost 5 bases and the J segment 5 bases; nucleotides outside the gene matches: 17. In germline, CDR1 is SGHAT, CDR2 FQDESV (reference sequence). CDR3 sequence reads: CASSHPGTSVFPGETQYF. In nucleotides, the CDR3 is TGTGCCAGCAGCCACCCCGGGACTAGCGTTTTCCCCGGGGAGACCCAGTACTTC.

The V gene is TRBV7-9, the J gene TRBJ2-1; 7 bases are a match to TRBD2. The CDR3 runs to 13 residues. Looked up from germline, CDR1 is SEHNR and CDR2 is FQNEAQ (reference sequence). V trimming: 5 bases; J trimming: 7 bases; junction bases outside the gene matches: 5. CDR3 sequence (DNA): TGTGCCAGCAGCCCAGGACTAGTAAATGAGCAGTTCTTC. Translating it yields CASSPGLVNEQFF.

The chain combines TRBV4-2 with TRBJ2-1; D might be TRBD1 (5 bases). Trimming took 0 bases from V and 7 from J, leaving 16 bases between them. The CDR3 spans 16 residues. CDR1 is LGHNA and CDR2 is YNFKEQ in the germline V gene. The CDR3 DNA follows: TGTGCCAGCAGCCAAGATAGGGGTTTTTTCGAGAATGAGCAGTTCTTC. Encoded protein: CASSQDRGFFENEQFF.

The chain couples TRBV25-1 to TRBJ1-2; possible D gene TRBD1, 6 bases. Germline CDR1 is MGHDK and CDR2 is SYGVNS. Deletions cut 2 bases from V and 4 bases from J, with 17 bases between. The CDR3 is 16 residues long. The CDR3: CASSENPGWGRYGYTF. The CDR3 coding sequence is TGTGCCAGCAGTGAAAACCCGGGGTGGGGGCGCTATGGCTACACCTTC.

This clone appeared a single time. This chain joins TRBV19 and TRBJ1-5; D possibly corresponds to TRBD1 (6 bases). CDR3 length: 15 amino acids. Trimming removed 3 bases at V and 1 base at J, with 10 bases between. Looked up from germline, CDR1 is LNHDA and CDR2 is SQIVND (reference sequence). This chain's CDR3 is CASSIWGQSNQPQHF. The CDR3 DNA sequence: TGTGCCAGTAGTATTTGGGGACAAAGCAATCAGCCCCAGCATTTT.

J is TRBJ2-3 and V is TRBV6-1; possibly TRBD2 for D (5 bases). The V and J ends lost 2 bases and 2 bases respectively, with 14 bases between them. The germline gives CDR1 MNHNS, CDR2 SASEGT. The CDR3 consists of 16 residues. The CDR3 DNA is TGTGCCAGCAGTGAATTTGGGCCGGGGATCACAGATACGCAGTATTTT. It specifies CASSEFGPGITDTQYF.

V usage is TRBV7-2 and J usage is TRBJ2-1; the match to TRBD1 covers 7 bases. Germline trimming cut 5 bases from V and 1 base from J; bases unmatched to any gene: 5. The CDR3 loop spans 15 amino acids. The germline CDR1 and CDR2 sequences are SGHTA and FQGNSA. The CDR3 sequence is CASSPRQGSYNEQFF. The DNA for the CDR3 is TGTGCCAGCAGCCCTAGACAGGGTTCCTACAATGAGCAGTTCTTC. The whole variable domain, filled in from reference TRBV7-2 and TRBJ2-1, reads GAGVSQSPSNKVTEKGKDVELRCDPISGHTALYWYRQSLGQGLEFLIYFQGNSAPDKSGLPSDRFSAERTGGSVSTLTIQRTQQEDSAVYLCASSPRQGSYNEQFFGPGTRLTVL.

The chain carries TRBV6-6 and TRBJ2-7; 12 bases align to TRBD2. Germline-derived CDR1 and CDR2 are MNHNY and SVGAGI (reference sequence). The junction had 8 bases not matched to a gene; V was cut back by 8 bases and J by 3 bases. The CDR3 sequence is 15 residues long. The CDR3 spells CASGPGTSGFYEQYF. CDR3 bases: TGTGCCAGCGGCCCCGGGACTAGCGGGTTCTACGAGCAGTACTTC.

This clone was seen only once. The gene calls are TRBV18 and TRBJ2-5, with 8 nucleotides matching TRBD1. With V trimmed by 6 bases and J by 9 bases, 12 bases remained unmatched. CDR1 KGHSH and CDR2 LQKENI come from the germline V gene. The CDR3 is 14 amino acids. CDR3: CASSPGTGPRAQYF. CDR3 DNA sequence: TGTGCCAGCTCCCCCGGGACAGGACCCCGGGCCCAGTACTTC.

The chain links TRBV10-3 to TRBJ1-2; unclear D gene. The CDR3 loop spans 16 amino acids. Trimming removed 3 bases at V and 2 bases at J, with 16 bases between. Germline-derived CDR1 and CDR2 are ENHRY and SYGVKD. In DNA form, the CDR3 reads TGTGCCATCAGTGAACACGGGAGGGAGGGAAACTATGGCTACACCTTC. Translating gives CAISEHGREGNYGYTF.

V is TRBV30 and J is TRBJ2-3; 8 positions agree with TRBD1. J lost 2 bases, V lost 0 bases, and 4 bases had no gene match. Germline V lookup: CDR1 GTSNPN, CDR2 SVGIG (reference sequence). This CDR3 has 15 amino acids. The CDR3: CAWSVGTGYTDTQYF. In DNA form, the CDR3 reads TGTGCCTGGAGTGTAGGGACAGGATACACAGATACGCAGTATTTT.

V usage is TRBV5-6 and J usage is TRBJ2-7, with D tentatively TRBD2 (6 bases). V lost 4 bases and J 2 bases, leaving 13 bases between the germline ends. Germline lookup yields CDR1 SGHDT and CDR2 YYEEEE. The CDR3 has 14 amino acids. For the CDR3, the DNA is TGTGCCAGCAGCCCCGGGGGTCTGACCTACGAGCAGTACTTC. Its translation: CASSPGGLTYEQYF.

The chain has TRBV6-1 and TRBJ2-3; the match to TRBD2 covers 7 bases. This CDR3 is 14 amino acids long. Germline CDR1 is MNHNS and CDR2 is SASEGT. The V gene end was trimmed by 8 bases and the J gene end by 6 bases; junction bases not matched to a gene: 11. The CDR3 here is CASGPGGGADTQYF. CDR3 DNA sequence: TGTGCCAGCGGGCCGGGCGGGGGTGCGGATACGCAGTATTTT.

V gene TRBV7-9 combines with J gene TRBJ1-3; no clear D gene. The CDR3 is made up of 15 amino acids. Between the trimmed V and J ends, which lost 5 bases and 0 bases, there was a span of 11 bases. CDR1 and CDR2 from the germline V gene are SEHNR and FQNEAQ (reference sequence). CDR3 amino acids: CASSAHGSSGNTIYF. The CDR3 DNA is TGTGCCAGCAGCGCCCACGGGAGCTCTGGAAACACCATATATTTT.

The CDR3 sequence is CASSAAGSSYNEQFF. CDR3 nucleotides: TGTGCCAGCAGCGCAGCGGGTAGCTCCTACAATGAGCAGTTCTTC. The chain joins TRBV9 to TRBJ2-1; possibly TRBD2 for D (6 bases). The CDR3 covers 15 residues. Trimming pared 3 bases from V and 0 bases from J, leaving 10 bases between. Germline lookup yields CDR1 SGDLS and CDR2 YYNGEE.

V gene TRBV6-1 combines with J gene TRBJ2-1; D perhaps matches TRBD1 (5 bases). Germline V gene data show CDR1 as MNHNS and CDR2 as SASEGT. V gave up 6 bases and J gave up 6 bases, with 12 bases separating them. This CDR3 is 13 amino acids long. Here the CDR3 reads CASRVRVANEQFF. In DNA form, the CDR3 reads TGTGCCAGCAGAGTCAGGGTTGCCAATGAGCAGTTCTTC.

This sequence joins TRBV28 and TRBJ1-4; a weak D match, TRBD1 (6 bases). With 4 bases removed from V and 6 bases from J, the gap between germline ends came to 18 bases. Germline V gene lookup returns CDR1 MDHEN and CDR2 SYDVKM. There are 16 residues in the CDR3. As DNA, the CDR3 is TGTGCCAGCAGTTCGCAAAAACAGGGCCAATATGAAAAACTGTTTTTT. It translates to CASSSQKQGQYEKLFF.

The DNA of the CDR3 is TGTGCCAGCTCACCCTATGGCGGGCATAATGAAAAACTGTTTTTT. This translates into CASSPYGGHNEKLFF. The chain combines TRBV18 with TRBJ1-4; D uncertain. V was trimmed by 3 bases and J by 4 bases, leaving 12 bases between them. CDR3 length: 15 residues. Germline CDR1 reads KGHSH; CDR2 reads LQKENI.

The rearrangement links TRBV6-5 to TRBJ2-7, with 9 bases aligning to TRBD1. The trim removed 3 bases at V and 4 bases at J, leaving 10 bases unmatched. From germline, CDR1 is MNHEY and CDR2 SVGAGI. This CDR3 comprises 16 residues. Written as DNA, the CDR3 is TGTGCCAGCAGTTATGGGGTGACAGGGGGGAGGTACGAGCAGTACTTC. Translation gives CASSYGVTGGRYEQYF.

V is TRBV5-8 and J is TRBJ2-6; the match to TRBD1 covers 9 bases. Germline loops: CDR1 SGHTS, CDR2 YDEGEE. CDR3 length: 18 amino acids. The junction had 10 bases not matched to a gene; V was cut back by 6 bases and J by 0 bases. The CDR3 DNA follows: TGTGCCAGCACCCCACCGGGACAGGGACCCTCTGGGGCCAACGTCCTGACTTTC. Residues: CASTPPGQGPSGANVLTF. The whole variable domain, remainder taken from reference TRBV5-8 and TRBJ2-6, is EAGVTQSPTHLIKTRGQQATLRCSPISGHTSVYWYQQALGLGLQFLLWYDEGEERNRGNFPPRFSGRQFPNYSSELNVNALELEDSALYLCASTPPGQGPSGANVLTFGAGSRLTVL.

This chain uses TRBV4-3 with TRBJ1-2; no clear D. Germline assignment: CDR1 LGHNA and CDR2 YSLEER. The CDR3 runs 14 residues. Trimming stripped 0 bases from V and 8 bases from J, with 13 bases between. The CDR3 DNA reads TGCGCCAGCAGCCAAGATGTATCGGGGAGAGGCTACACCTTC. As protein: CASSQDVSGRGYTF.

The chain uses TRBV9 and TRBJ2-1; D not resolved. V was shortened by 0 bases and J by 2 bases, with 3 bases between the two germline ends. The CDR3 consists of 13 residues. Germline CDR1 and CDR2: SGDLS and YYNGEE. This CDR3 is CASSVATYNEQFF. CDR3 DNA: TGTGCCAGCAGCGTAGCTACCTACAATGAGCAGTTCTTC.

This rearrangement joins TRBV28 to TRBJ2-7, with TRBD1 identical over 10 bases. CDR3 length equals 19 residues. Germline CDR1 reads MDHEN; CDR2 reads SYDVKM. V shed 3 bases, J shed 0 bases, and the junction held 14 bases outside the gene matches. In DNA, the CDR3 is TGTGCCAGCAGTTTGGGGGGCTGGACAGGGGGTCCCCTCTCCTACGAGCAGTACTTC. Translation gives CASSLGGWTGGPLSYEQYF.

The CDR3 spells CASSLDRANTEAFF. CDR3 nucleotides: TGTGCCAGCAGCCTGGACAGGGCGAACACTGAAGCTTTCTTT. The V call is TRBV7-2, the J call TRBJ1-1; TRBD1 matches at 8 bases. The length of the CDR3 is 14 residues. In germline, CDR1 is SGHTA, CDR2 FQGNSA. Unmatched junction bases numbered 3, after V lost 5 bases and J lost 1 base.